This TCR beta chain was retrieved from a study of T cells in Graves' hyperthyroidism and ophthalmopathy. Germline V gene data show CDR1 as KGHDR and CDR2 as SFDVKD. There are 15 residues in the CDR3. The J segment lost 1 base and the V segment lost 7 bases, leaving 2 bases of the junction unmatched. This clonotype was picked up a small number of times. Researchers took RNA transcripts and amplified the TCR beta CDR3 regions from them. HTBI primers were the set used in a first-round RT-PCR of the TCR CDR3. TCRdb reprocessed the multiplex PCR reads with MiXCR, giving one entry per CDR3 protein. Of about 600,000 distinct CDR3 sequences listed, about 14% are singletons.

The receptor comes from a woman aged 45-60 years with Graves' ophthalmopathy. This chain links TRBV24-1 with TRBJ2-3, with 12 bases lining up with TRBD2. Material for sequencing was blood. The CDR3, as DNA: TGTGCCACCAGCCGACTAGCGGGAGGCACAGATACGCAGTATTTT. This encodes CATSRLAGGTDTQYF.